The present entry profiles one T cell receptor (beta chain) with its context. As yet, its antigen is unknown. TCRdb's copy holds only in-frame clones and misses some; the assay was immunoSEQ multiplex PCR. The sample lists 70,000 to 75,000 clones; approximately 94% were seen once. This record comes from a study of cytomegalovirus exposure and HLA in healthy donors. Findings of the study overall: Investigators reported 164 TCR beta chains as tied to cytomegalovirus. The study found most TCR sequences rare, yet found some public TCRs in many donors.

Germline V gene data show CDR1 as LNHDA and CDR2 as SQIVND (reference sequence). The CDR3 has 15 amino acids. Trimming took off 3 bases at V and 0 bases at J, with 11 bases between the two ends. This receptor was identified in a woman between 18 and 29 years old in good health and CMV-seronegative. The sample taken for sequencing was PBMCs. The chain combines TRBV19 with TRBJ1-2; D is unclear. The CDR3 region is CASSILLAPNYGYTF. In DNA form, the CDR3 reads TGTGCCAGTAGTATTCTCCTGGCACCTAACTATGGCTACACCTTC.